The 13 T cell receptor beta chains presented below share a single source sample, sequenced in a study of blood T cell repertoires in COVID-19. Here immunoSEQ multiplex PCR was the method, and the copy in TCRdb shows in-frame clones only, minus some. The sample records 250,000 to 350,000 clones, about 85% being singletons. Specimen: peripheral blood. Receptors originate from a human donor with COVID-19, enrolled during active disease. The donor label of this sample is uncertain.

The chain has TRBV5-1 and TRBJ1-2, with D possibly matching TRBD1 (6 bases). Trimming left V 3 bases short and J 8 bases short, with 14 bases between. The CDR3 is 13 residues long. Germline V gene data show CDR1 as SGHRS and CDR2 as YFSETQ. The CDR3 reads CASSSQGRRGYTF. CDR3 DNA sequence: TGCGCCAGCAGCTCACAGGGACGACGGGGCTACACCTTC.

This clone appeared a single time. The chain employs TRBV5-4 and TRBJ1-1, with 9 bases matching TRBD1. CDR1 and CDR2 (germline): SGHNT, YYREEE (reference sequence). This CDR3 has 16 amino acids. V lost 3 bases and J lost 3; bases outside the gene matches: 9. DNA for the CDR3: TGTGCCAGCAGCTACGGACAGGGGTTAGGGGACACTGAAGCTTTCTTT. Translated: CASSYGQGLGDTEAFF.

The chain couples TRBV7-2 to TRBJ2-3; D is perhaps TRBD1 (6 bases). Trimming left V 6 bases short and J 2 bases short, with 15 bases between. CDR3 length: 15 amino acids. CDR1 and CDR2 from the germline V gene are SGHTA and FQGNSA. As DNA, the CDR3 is TGTGCCAGCAGGTACAGGGCCTCCCCCACAGATACGCAGTATTTT. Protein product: CASRYRASPTDTQYF. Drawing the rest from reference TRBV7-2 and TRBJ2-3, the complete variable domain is GAGVSQSPSNKVTEKGKDVELRCDPISGHTALYWYRQSLGQGLEFLIYFQGNSAPDKSGLPSDRFSAERTGGSVSTLTIQRTQQEDSAVYLCASRYRASPTDTQYFGPGTRLTVL.

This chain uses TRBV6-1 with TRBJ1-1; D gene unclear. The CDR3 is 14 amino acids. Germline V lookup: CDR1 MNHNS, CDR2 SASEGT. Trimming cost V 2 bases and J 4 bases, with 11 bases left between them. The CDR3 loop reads CASSENPESTEAFF. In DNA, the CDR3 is TGTGCCAGCAGTGAAAACCCCGAGAGCACTGAAGCTTTCTTT.

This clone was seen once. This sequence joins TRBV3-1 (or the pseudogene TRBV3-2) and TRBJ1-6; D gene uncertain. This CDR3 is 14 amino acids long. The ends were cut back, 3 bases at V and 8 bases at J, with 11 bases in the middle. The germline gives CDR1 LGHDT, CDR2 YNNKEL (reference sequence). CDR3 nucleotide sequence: TGTGCCAGCAGCCATTACCCTAGATATTCACCCCTCCACTTT. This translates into CASSHYPRYSPLHF.

DNA for the CDR3: TGCGCCAGCAGCTCGGGACTAGGAACAGATACGCAGTATTTT. This gives the protein CASSSGLGTDTQYF. The genes are TRBV5-1 and TRBJ2-3, with 8 bases identical to TRBD2. The ends lost 3 bases at V and 3 bases at J; junction bases unmatched: 3. The CDR3 covers 14 residues. Per germline, CDR1 SGHRS and CDR2 YFSETQ.

The CDR3 nucleotides are TGTGCCAGCAGCCCAAGGCAGGGTCAGGATGGCTACACCTTC. Protein product: CASSPRQGQDGYTF. The chain has TRBV9 and TRBJ1-2, with a possible D match to TRBD1 (5 bases). Germline values: CDR1 SGDLS, CDR2 YYNGEE. The CDR3 contains 14 residues. V dropped 4 bases and J dropped 6 bases, with 16 bases sitting between them. The full variable domain, rest sourced from reference TRBV9 and TRBJ1-2, is DSGVTQTPKHLITATGQRVTLRCSPRSGDLSVYWYQQSLDQGLQFLIQYYNGEERAKGNILERFSAQQFPDLHSELNLSSLELGDSALYFCASSPRQGQDGYTFGSGTRLTVV.

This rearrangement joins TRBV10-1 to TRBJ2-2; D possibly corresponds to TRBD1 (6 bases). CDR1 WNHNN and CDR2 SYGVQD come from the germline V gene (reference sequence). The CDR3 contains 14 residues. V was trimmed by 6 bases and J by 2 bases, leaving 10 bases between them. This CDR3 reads CASREQGNTGELFF. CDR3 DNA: TGCGCCAGCAGGGAACAGGGAAACACCGGGGAGCTGTTTTTT.

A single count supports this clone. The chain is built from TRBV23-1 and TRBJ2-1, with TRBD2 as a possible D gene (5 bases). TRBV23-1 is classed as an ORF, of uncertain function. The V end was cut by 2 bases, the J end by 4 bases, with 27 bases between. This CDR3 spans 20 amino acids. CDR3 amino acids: CASSQPGPEPRRLTYNEQFF. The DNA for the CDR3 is TGCGCCAGCAGTCAACCAGGACCAGAACCAAGGAGGCTAACGTACAATGAGCAGTTCTTC.

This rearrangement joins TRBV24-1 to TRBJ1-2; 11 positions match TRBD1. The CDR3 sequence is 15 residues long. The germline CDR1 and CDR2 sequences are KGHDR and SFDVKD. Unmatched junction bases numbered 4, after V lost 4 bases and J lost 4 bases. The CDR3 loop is CATSDPGQGAYGYTF. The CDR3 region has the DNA TGTGCCACCAGTGACCCAGGACAGGGGGCCTATGGCTACACCTTC.

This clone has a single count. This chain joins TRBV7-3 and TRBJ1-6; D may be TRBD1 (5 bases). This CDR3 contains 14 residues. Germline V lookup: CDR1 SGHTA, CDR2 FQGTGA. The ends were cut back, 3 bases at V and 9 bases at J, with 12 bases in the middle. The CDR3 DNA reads TGTGCCAGCAGCTTCGGAGGGGTGGCTTCACCCCTCCACTTT. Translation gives CASSFGGVASPLHF.

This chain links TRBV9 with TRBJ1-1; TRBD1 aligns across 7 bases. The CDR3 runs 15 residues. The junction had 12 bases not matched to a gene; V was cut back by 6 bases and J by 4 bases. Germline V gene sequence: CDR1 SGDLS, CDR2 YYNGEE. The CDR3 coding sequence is TGTGCCAGCAACTCGGCAGGGGGGAGAGGCACTGAAGCTTTCTTT. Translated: CASNSAGGRGTEAFF.

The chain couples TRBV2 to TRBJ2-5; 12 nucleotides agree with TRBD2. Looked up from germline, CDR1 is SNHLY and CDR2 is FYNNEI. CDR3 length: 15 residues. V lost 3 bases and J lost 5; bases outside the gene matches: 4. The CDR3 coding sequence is TGTGCCAGCAGTGACAGACTAGCGGGAGCTGAGACCCAGTACTTC. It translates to CASSDRLAGAETQYF. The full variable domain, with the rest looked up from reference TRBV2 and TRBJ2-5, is EPEVTQTPSHQVTQMGQEVILRCVPISNHLYFYWYRQILGQKVEFLVSFYNNEISEKSEIFDDQFSVERPDGSNFTLKIRSTKLEDSAMYFCASSDRLAGAETQYFGPGTRLLVL.